The TCR beta chain under discussion was sequenced for a study of T-cell reconstitution after alpha-beta-depleted transplantation in children. Overall study results and limits: Reportedly, roughly two months post-transplant, alpha-beta T cells arose from several hundred expanded graft clones. In some patients, recipient T cells and intrathymic progenitors surviving conditioning explained high day-60 diversity.

This clonotype was seen repeatedly, ten times or more. Its antigen remains unidentified. Construction of the TCRbeta library involved unique molecular identifiers. A single record per CDR3 protein comes from TCRdb applying MiXCR to the PCR reads. The sample has 200,000 to 250,000 distinct CDR3 sequences; roughly a tenth are singletons. CDR1 is DFQATT and CDR2 is SNEGSKA in the germline V gene (reference sequence). This CDR3 comprises 16 residues. J lost 0 bases, V lost 3 bases, and 8 bases had no gene match. Specimen: PBMCs, collected before TCRalphabeta/CD19-depleted stem cell transplant. The V call is TRBV20-1, the J call TRBJ2-5, with 9 bases that match TRBD2. The receptor was isolated from a child younger than two with acute myeloid leukemia, due to receive a stem cell transplant. CDR3 DNA: TGCAGTGCTAGCCCACCTAGCGGGATGTACCAAGAGACCCAGTACTTC. This sequence encodes CSASPPSGMYQETQYF.